Sequencing of this TCR beta chain was carried out in a study of T-cell reconstitution after alpha-beta-depleted transplantation in children. V was clipped by 4 bases and J by 0 bases, with 22 bases between them. Germline assignment: CDR1 SGHAT and CDR2 FQNNGV. The CDR3 covers 20 residues. Preparing the TCRbeta library involved the use of unique molecular identifiers. From the PCR reads, TCRdb called clonotypes with MiXCR, one entry per CDR3 protein. The table includes 250,000 to 300,000 distinct CDR3 sequences, over 8% detected once. This sequence was found in a human donor who donated a stem cell graft to a child with SCID. Material: PBMCs from the stem cell graft donor, obtained from the stem cell graft. The genes are TRBV11-2 and TRBJ2-6; D unresolved. This chain's CDR3 is CASSSRGAVRSSSGANVLTF. The DNA for the CDR3 is TGTGCCAGCAGCTCCCGCGGAGCAGTACGTTCCAGCTCTGGGGCCAACGTCCTGACTTTC.